The 2 T cell receptor beta chains below all came from one sample that was sequenced in a study of response to subunit inactivated influenza vaccine. TCRdb processed the RT-PCR reads anew with MiXCR; each CDR3 protein has one entry. The sample includes over 150,000 distinct CDR3 sequences, approximately 15% of them seen just once. The material sequenced was CD8+ T cells sorted from PBMCs, taken more than 4 days after vaccination. These receptors were collected from a man between 50 and 59 years old who received an inactivated influenza vaccine.

This clonotype has only a few counts. V usage is TRBV25-1 and J usage is TRBJ2-1; D uncertain. Germline-derived CDR1 and CDR2 are MGHDK and SYGVNS. CDR3 length: 16 amino acids. V was shortened by 1 base and J by 5 bases, with 15 bases between the two germline ends. The CDR3 DNA sequence: TGTGCCAGCAGTGAATTAGTCGGGCCTAAAGACAATGAGCAGTTCTTC. Translation gives CASSELVGPKDNEQFF.

The CDR3 bases are TGTGCCAGCTCACCTACAGGGTATCCGAATGAAAAACTGTTTTTT. Amino acid sequence: CASSPTGYPNEKLFF. The chain combines TRBV18 with TRBJ1-4; TRBD1 is a possible D gene (6 bases). Trimming removed 3 bases at V and 5 bases at J, with 13 bases between. Germline V CDR1 and CDR2: KGHSH, LQKENI. The CDR3 length is 15 residues.